Listed below are T cell receptor beta chains from one sample, sequenced in a study of CD8 T cells in Susac syndrome. TCRdb used MiXCR to reprocess the immunoSEQ multiplex PCR reads, holding one entry per CDR3 protein. The table shows some 260,000 distinct CDR3 sequences, with approximately 92% occurring only once. Source material: CD4+ T cells from PBMCs. These TCRs come from a human donor with multiple sclerosis. Each CDR3 is given with its conserved first and last residue. D genes are given only for firm matches. Size values are once, few and many counts, or a class for expanded clones, and some rows have none.

clone size: .
V gene: TRBV7-9
D gene: .
J gene: TRBJ1-6
CDR3 protein: CASSLAQGSALHF
CDR3 DNA: TGTGCCAGCAGCTTAGCGCAGGGGTCAGCCCTCCACTTT

clone size: .
V gene: TRBV20-1
D gene: .
J gene: TRBJ2-6
CDR3 protein: CSARDHPSGANVLTF
CDR3 DNA: TGCAGTGCTAGAGATCATCCGTCTGGGGCCAACGTCCTGACTTTC

clone size: once
V gene: TRBV12-3/TRBV12-4
D gene: TRBD1
J gene: TRBJ2-3
CDR3 protein: CASSPPGQGGDTQYF
CDR3 DNA: TGTGCCAGCAGTCCCCCGGGACAGGGGGGAGATACGCAGTATTTT

clone size: .
V gene: TRBV27
D gene: TRBD1
J gene: TRBJ1-1
CDR3 protein: CASRSPGGGVNTEAFF
CDR3 DNA: TGTGCCAGCCGATCCCCAGGGGGCGGGGTGAACACTGAAGCTTTCTTT

clone size: .
V gene: TRBV5-1
D gene: .
J gene: TRBJ1-1
CDR3 protein: CASSLGFSEAFF
CDR3 DNA: TGCGCCAGCAGCTTGGGGTTCAGTGAAGCTTTCTTT

clone size: .
V gene: TRBV18
D gene: .
J gene: TRBJ1-6
CDR3 protein: CASSYGQDNSPLHF
CDR3 DNA: TGTGCCAGCTCCTACGGGCAGGATAATTCACCCCTCCACTTT

clone size: .
V gene: TRBV21-1
D gene: .
J gene: TRBJ2-3
CDR3 protein: CASSKAGTGVADTQYF
CDR3 DNA: TGTGCCAGCAGCAAAGCAGGGACAGGGGTAGCAGATACGCAGTATTTT

clone size: .
V gene: TRBV6-5
D gene: TRBD1
J gene: TRBJ1-4
CDR3 protein: CASSYSVGGGNEKLFF
CDR3 DNA: TGTGCCAGCAGTTACTCCGTAGGGGGCGGAAATGAAAAACTGTTTTTT

clone size: .
V gene: TRBV6-6
D gene: .
J gene: TRBJ1-4
CDR3 protein: CASSFPFEKLFF
CDR3 DNA: TGTGCCAGCAGTTTCCCTTTTGAAAAACTGTTTTTT

clone size: .
V gene: TRBV20-1
D gene: .
J gene: TRBJ2-1
CDR3 protein: CSASPSSASYNEQFF
CDR3 DNA: TGCAGTGCTAGCCCCTCCTCGGCCTCCTACAATGAGCAGTTCTTC

clone size: .
V gene: TRBV25-1
D gene: .
J gene: TRBJ1-2
CDR3 protein: CASSGPWRDYGYTF
CDR3 DNA: TGTGCCAGCAGTGGGCCGTGGCGCGACTATGGCTACACCTTC

clone size: .
V gene: TRBV19
D gene: .
J gene: TRBJ1-1
CDR3 protein: CASSIGPGSNTEAFF
CDR3 DNA: TGTGCCAGTAGTATAGGTCCAGGGTCGAACACTGAAGCTTTCTTT